The 23 T cell receptor beta chains reported below all come from one sample, sequenced in a study of cytomegalovirus exposure and HLA in healthy donors. The study ran its PCR with 60 Vbeta and 13 Jbeta primers. TCRdb's table, derived via immunoSEQ multiplex PCR, lists solely in-frame clones and lacks some. Of 64,000 or so clones in the sample, 65% to 90% are singletons; the top ten hold about 10%. Sequencing input: PBMCs. The receptors here all came from a female donor in good health and CMV-seronegative.

The chain employs TRBV12-5 and TRBJ2-3, with a possible D match to TRBD2 (6 bases). Deletions cut 5 bases from V and 4 bases from J, with 16 bases between. The CDR3 contains 15 residues. CDR1 LGHNT and CDR2 FRNRAP come from the germline V gene. In nucleotides, the CDR3 is TGTGCTAGTGGTGGGACTCTCCCGGGGGCAGATACGCAGTATTTT. Encoded protein: CASGGTLPGADTQYF.

V and J are TRBV13 and TRBJ2-3; 11 bases map to TRBD2. V was pared by 5 bases and J by 3 bases, with 4 bases of the junction left unmatched. Germline assignment: CDR1 PRHDT and CDR2 FYEKMQ (reference sequence). There are 15 residues in the CDR3. CDR3 bases: TGTGCCAGCAGCCCCCGGACTAGCGGGACAGATACGCAGTATTTT. Translation gives CASSPRTSGTDTQYF. Together with reference TRBV13 and TRBJ2-3, the CDR3 gives the full variable domain: AAGVIQSPRHLIKEKRETATLKCYPIPRHDTVYWYQQGPGQDPQFLISFYEKMQSDKGSIPDRFSAQQFSDYHSELNMSSLELGDSALYFCASSPRTSGTDTQYFGPGTRLTVL.

The V call is TRBV29-1, the J call TRBJ2-5; D may be TRBD1 (6 bases). This CDR3 comprises 13 residues. Between the trimmed V and J ends, which lost 3 bases and 5 bases, there was a span of 13 bases. Germline lookup yields CDR1 SQVTM and CDR2 ANQGSEA. CDR3 sequence (DNA): TGCAGCGTTGACCAAGGGGGTGAGGAGACCCAGTACTTC. It encodes CSVDQGGEETQYF.

The CDR3 DNA is TGTGCCAGCAGTGATATTCCAGGGAATAATTCACCCCTCCACTTT. Its protein is CASSDIPGNNSPLHF. J is TRBJ1-6 and V is TRBV6-1; tentatively, D is TRBD1 (5 bases). The CDR3 spans 15 residues. Between the trimmed V and J ends, which lost 3 bases and 5 bases, there was a span of 11 bases. Germline V gene data show CDR1 as MNHNS and CDR2 as SASEGT.

The sample holds one count of this clone. The V gene is TRBV6-6, the J gene TRBJ1-2; TRBD1 might be the D (5 bases). Germline CDR1 MNHNY, CDR2 SVGAGI (reference sequence). Deletions cut 4 bases from V and 5 bases from J, with 14 bases between. The length of the CDR3 is 14 residues. The CDR3 coding sequence is TGTGCCAGCAGTTCCCCGCAGGGAGGGTATGGCTACACCTTC. Translating gives CASSSPQGGYGYTF.

In the case of this clone: Compared with germline, one end of the junction differs, possibly owing to a read error. The V gene is TRBV7-3, the J gene TRBJ2-6; 7 nucleotides agree with TRBD1. This CDR3 comprises 17 residues. Per the germline V gene, CDR1 is SGHTA and CDR2 is FQGTGA. CDR3 in DNA: TGTGCCAGCACATTACGGGACAGAGACTCTGGGGCCAACGGCCTGACTTTC. Translation: CASTLRDRDSGANGLTF.

The rearrangement links TRBV4-1 to TRBJ2-1, with 13 nucleotides matching TRBD2. The CDR3 is 17 amino acids. V lost 0 bases to trimming and J lost 6 bases; unmatched junction nucleotides: 5. Germline V lookup: CDR1 MGHRA, CDR2 YSYEKL. The CDR3 reads CASSQDGLAGVRNEQFF. The CDR3, as DNA: TGCGCCAGCAGCCAAGACGGACTAGCGGGGGTACGCAATGAGCAGTTCTTC.

This chain links TRBV15 with TRBJ1-5; D uncertain. Germline CDR1 is LNHNV and CDR2 is YYDKDF (reference sequence). The germline V and J ends were trimmed by 2 bases and 2 bases, with 4 bases remaining between them. The CDR3 loop spans 13 amino acids. The CDR3 bases are TGTGCCACCAGCAGAACAGGCAATCAGCCCCAGCATTTT. This encodes CATSRTGNQPQHF.

The chain joins TRBV7-9 to TRBJ2-1; unclear D gene. The CDR3 sequence is 12 residues long. Germline V gene sequence: CDR1 SEHNR, CDR2 FQNEAQ (reference sequence). The V and J ends lost 5 bases and 5 bases respectively, with 7 bases between them. The CDR3 DNA sequence: TGTGCCAGCAGCGAGCTGGACAATGAGCAGTTCTTC. It is translated as CASSELDNEQFF.

The rearrangement links TRBV4-1 to TRBJ2-7; TRBD1 aligns across 7 bases. V lost 2 bases to trimming and J lost 1 base; unmatched junction nucleotides: 5. Per germline, CDR1 MGHRA and CDR2 YSYEKL. This CDR3 comprises 15 residues. The CDR3 is CASSQTTGLSYEQYF. CDR3 coding DNA: TGCGCCAGCAGCCAAACGACAGGGTTGTCCTACGAGCAGTACTTC.

The chain has TRBV4-1 and TRBJ2-1; no reliable D call. The CDR3 runs to 15 residues. The germline V gene has CDR1 MGHRA and CDR2 YSYEKL. Trimming removed 4 bases at V and 5 bases at J, with 15 bases between. The CDR3 DNA sequence: TGCGCCAGCAGCCCACCAGTTAGCAGCCACAATGAGCAGTTCTTC. The encoded protein is CASSPPVSSHNEQFF.

The rearrangement uses TRBV9 and TRBJ2-1, with D unresolved. CDR3 length: 16 residues. Germline V gene lookup returns CDR1 SGDLS and CDR2 YYNGEE. Trimming took 3 bases from V and 12 from J, leaving 25 bases between them. CDR3 in DNA: TGTGCCAGCAGCGATGGTTTTTTTAGCCCCGTCCAATCGCAGTTCTTC. It specifies CASSDGFFSPVQSQFF.

The V and J genes are TRBV6-1 and TRBJ1-2; 11 bases fit TRBD1. CDR1 is MNHNS, CDR2 SASEGT, per germline. V was pared by 2 bases and J by 7 bases, with 6 bases of the junction left unmatched. The CDR3 has 15 residues. The CDR3 sequence: CASSESWTGGSGYTF. As DNA, the CDR3 is TGTGCCAGCAGTGAATCTTGGACAGGGGGCTCTGGCTACACCTTC.

This chain connects TRBV10-3 to TRBJ2-7; no clear D. CDR1 is ENHRY, CDR2 SYGVKD, per germline. Trimming cost V 6 bases and J 6 bases, with 15 bases left between them. This CDR3 is 13 amino acids long. The CDR3 here is CAIRPGSPSEQYF. CDR3 nucleotide sequence: TGTGCCATCAGACCCGGGTCTCCCTCCGAGCAGTACTTC.

In regard to this clone: The junction departs from the called germline gene at one end, perhaps through a read error. This chain connects TRBV28 to TRBJ1-4, with D perhaps matching TRBD1 (6 bases). The CDR3 is 13 amino acids. Germline values: CDR1 MDHEN, CDR2 SYDVKM. CDR3 residues: CAIQGPWGENLFF. In nucleotides, the CDR3 is TGTGCCATCCAGGGGCCTTGGGGTGAAAACCTGTTTTTT.

The J gene is TRBJ2-1, the V gene TRBV6-1, with 7 bases identical to TRBD1. The CDR3 is 11 residues long. The V and J ends lost 5 bases and 14 bases, in that order; junction bases with no gene match: 6. The germline CDR1 and CDR2 sequences are MNHNS and SASEGT. The CDR3 loop reads CASSRQGLEFF. The CDR3 DNA is TGTGCCAGCAGTAGACAGGGATTGGAGTTCTTC.

J is TRBJ1-2 and V is TRBV2; TRBD1 might be the D (5 bases). V was cut by 6 bases and J by 4 bases, with 27 bases left in between. The germline V gene has CDR1 SNHLY and CDR2 FYNNEI. The CDR3 has 18 residues. CDR3 nucleotides: TGTGCCAGCAGAACCTTGGGCAGGGTAATTAGTGAAAGCTATGGCTACACCTTC. Its translation is CASRTLGRVISESYGYTF.

The gene calls are TRBV7-8 and TRBJ2-7; TRBD2 matches at 10 bases. Germline V lookup: CDR1 SGHVS, CDR2 FQNEAQ. The CDR3 contains 16 residues. V shed 0 bases and J 0 bases; nucleotides not matched to a gene: 2. The CDR3 spells CASSLATSGRSYEQYF. As DNA, the CDR3 is TGTGCCAGCAGCTTAGCGACTAGCGGGCGCTCCTACGAGCAGTACTTC.

The chain couples TRBV6-6 to TRBJ1-5; 8 nucleotides match TRBD1. Looked up from germline, CDR1 is MNHNY and CDR2 is SVGAGI (reference sequence). Trimming at V came to 8 bases and at J to 3 bases, leaving 6 bases not matched to a gene. The CDR3 is 14 residues long. The CDR3 nucleotides are TGTGCCAGCCGCGGGACAGGTGACAATCAGCCCCAGCATTTT. Amino acid sequence: CASRGTGDNQPQHF.

Only a few counts were recorded for this clone. The chain combines TRBV5-4 with TRBJ2-7; 7 nucleotides line up with TRBD1. The CDR3 contains 14 residues. CDR1 is SGHNT, CDR2 YYREEE, per germline (reference sequence). J gave up 5 bases and V 6 bases, and 11 bases lay outside the gene matches. The CDR3 region has the DNA TGTGCCAGCAAAACAGGGACAGCTGTACACGAGCAGTACTTC. Residues: CASKTGTAVHEQYF.

This clone showed up just once. The chain links TRBV7-2 to TRBJ1-2, with unresolved D. Germline CDR1 reads SGHTA; CDR2 reads FQGNSA. Trimming took 1 base from V and 6 from J, leaving 12 bases between them. The CDR3 sequence is 14 residues long. The CDR3 protein is CASSLVSVGNGYTF. Written as DNA, the CDR3 is TGTGCCAGCAGCTTAGTGAGCGTCGGCAATGGCTACACCTTC.

The chain links TRBV11-2 to TRBJ1-6, with 8 bases aligning to TRBD1. J gave up 6 bases and V 7 bases, and 8 bases lay outside the gene matches. The CDR3 has 15 amino acids. The germline CDR1 and CDR2 sequences are SGHAT and FQNNGV. The CDR3 sequence is CASTREGQVNSPLHF. The CDR3 DNA sequence: TGTGCCAGCACCCGAGAGGGACAGGTTAATTCACCCCTCCACTTT.

CDR3 nucleotide sequence: TGTGCCAGCAGTTTGTCTTCTCGCCACGAGCAGTACTTC. It encodes CASSLSSRHEQYF. The genes are TRBV27 and TRBJ2-5, with D uncertain. The DNA matches TRBJ2-7 better at its end, which makes the J call doubtful. Germline V gene sequence: CDR1 MNHEY, CDR2 SMNVEV (reference sequence). This CDR3 has 13 amino acids.